This T cell receptor (beta chain) was retrieved from a study of blood T cell repertoires in COVID-19. Study-wide context: T cells, B-cell-depleted T cells, or PBMCs supplied cDNA or gDNA.

In the original analysis: For nucleated cells, counts were estimated from reference gene primer amplification. Data came from immunoSEQ multiplex PCR; TCRdb stores just in-frame clones and leaves some out. From that table come the V and J calls and clone size; the DNA was used to work out D and trimming. The sample records 150,000 to 200,000 clones, about four fifths being singletons. The cohort comprised adults aged 18 to 89 years residing in under 25 US areas. With V trimmed by 4 bases and J by 9 bases, 11 bases remained unmatched. This CDR3 comprises 16 residues. The germline CDR1 and CDR2 sequences are MNHNS and SASEGT.

This sequence originates from a woman aged 60-75 years who had recovered from COVID-19. J is TRBJ1-4 and V is TRBV6-1, with 10 positions matching TRBD1. The sample comprised PBMCs or T cells enriched from blood (not recorded which). The chain's CDR3 is CASSGLPGQGHQKLFF. In nucleotides, the CDR3 is TGTGCCAGCAGTGGCTTACCGGGACAGGGGCATCAAAAACTGTTTTTT.